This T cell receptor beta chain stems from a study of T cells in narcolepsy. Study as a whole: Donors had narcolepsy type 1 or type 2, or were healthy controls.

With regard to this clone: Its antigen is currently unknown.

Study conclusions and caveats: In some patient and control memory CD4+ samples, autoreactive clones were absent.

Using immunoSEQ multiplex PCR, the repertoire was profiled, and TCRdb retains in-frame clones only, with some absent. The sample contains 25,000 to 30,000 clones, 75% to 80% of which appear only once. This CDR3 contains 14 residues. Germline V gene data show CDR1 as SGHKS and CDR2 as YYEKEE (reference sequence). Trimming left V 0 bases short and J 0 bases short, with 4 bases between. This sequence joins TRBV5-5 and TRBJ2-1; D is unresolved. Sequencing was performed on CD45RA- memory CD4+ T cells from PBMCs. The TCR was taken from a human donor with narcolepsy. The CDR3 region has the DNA TGTGCCAGCAGCTTGGGTGGCTCCTACAATGAGCAGTTCTTC. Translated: CASSLGGSYNEQFF.